This TCR beta chain was captured by sequencing in a study of cytomegalovirus exposure and HLA in healthy donors. This clone was counted only a few times. The CDR3 spans 15 residues. Germline loops: CDR1 KGHSH, CDR2 LQKENI. V dropped 3 bases and J dropped 4; count of bases not matched to a gene: 8. Use of 60 Vbeta and 13 Jbeta primers characterized the PCR. Method: immunoSEQ multiplex PCR; TCRdb's copy keeps in-frame clones and lacks some. The table has over 150,000 clones, over 80% seen once; the top ten hold 0.95% to 1.5%. The rearrangement links TRBV18 to TRBJ1-2, with 7 bases identical to TRBD1. The specimen sequenced was PBMCs. This TCR was sampled from a boy younger than 10 in good health and CMV-seronegative. The DNA of the CDR3 is TGTGCCAGCTCACCTTCAGGGGGTGTGGGCTATGGCTACACCTTC. As protein: CASSPSGGVGYGYTF.